Below, 3 T cell receptor beta chains from the same sample are listed, as sequenced in a study of CD8+CD57+ T cells in acquired aplastic anemia. TCR beta VDJ and CDR3 were profiled, and genomic DNA was the template. TCRdb independently ran MiXCR on the reads; one entry per CDR3 protein. The data contain approximately 380,000 distinct CDR3 sequences, 55% to 75% of them seen just once; the ten biggest clones take up approximately 4%. Material for sequencing was sorted CD4+, CD8+, or CD8+CD57+ T cells (not recorded which) from PBMCs. The origin of the receptors is a human donor in good health, serving as a control.

The genes are TRBV10-2 and TRBJ2-1; the match to TRBD1 covers 7 bases. V lost 7 bases, J lost 7 bases, and 10 bases stayed unmatched. Germline loops: CDR1 WSHSY, CDR2 SAAADI. The CDR3 spans 14 residues. The CDR3 region has the DNA TGCGCCAGCAAGGGGGCAGGGGTCCTTAATGAGCAGTTCTTC. Translating gives CASKGAGVLNEQFF.

This clonotype was recorded a few times. The chain joins TRBV10-3 to TRBJ2-3; possible D gene TRBD2, 6 bases. With 3 bases removed from V and 15 bases from J, the gap between germline ends came to 19 bases. Germline V lookup: CDR1 ENHRY, CDR2 SYGVKD. The CDR3 sequence is 13 residues long. CDR3 region: CAISDGGVLADYF. The CDR3 coding sequence is TGTGCCATCAGTGATGGCGGGGTACTGGCTGATTATTTT.

A note on this clonotype: A much larger clone lies a single base off, so this may be a read error. Here the CDR3 omits its conserved ending phenylalanine or tryptophan, so a read error is the likely source. The CDR3 DNA reads as TGTGCCAGCGACAGGGGGCTGGACGAGCAGTACCTC. This sequence encodes CASDRGLDEQYL. This chain uses TRBV6-1 with TRBJ2-7; the match to TRBD1 covers 10 bases. This CDR3 is built from 12 residues. J gave up 5 bases and V 8 bases, and 3 bases lay outside the gene matches. Germline V lookup: CDR1 MNHNS, CDR2 SASEGT.